These 29 T cell receptor beta chains originate from one sample sequenced in a study of blood T cell repertoires in COVID-19. The table came from immunoSEQ multiplex PCR; TCRdb's copy has only in-frame clones and leaves some out. The sample gives tens of thousands of clones, roughly 90% of which show up once; 3.9% is in the top ten. The sequenced material came from peripheral blood. These receptors were obtained from a human donor in a cohort sampled during active COVID-19.

The genes are TRBV18 and TRBJ1-1; D unresolved. Per germline, CDR1 KGHSH and CDR2 LQKENI. The CDR3 consists of 13 residues. Trimming cost V 0 bases and J 3 bases, with 5 bases left between them. CDR3 sequence (DNA): TGTGCCAGCTCACCACCAGCGGACACTGAAGCTTTCTTT. Encoded protein: CASSPPADTEAFF.

A few counts support this clone. V gene TRBV7-8 combines with J gene TRBJ2-7; D is unclear. The CDR3 totals 12 residues. Deletions cut 1 base from V and 2 bases from J, with 3 bases between. Germline V lookup: CDR1 SGHVS, CDR2 FQNEAQ. CDR3 sequence: CASSLGAYEQYF. In DNA, the CDR3 is TGTGCCAGCAGCTTAGGAGCCTACGAGCAGTACTTC.

The rearrangement uses TRBV6-2 or TRBV6-3 and TRBJ2-7; D remains ambiguous. V was shortened by 2 bases and J by 3 bases, with 8 bases between the two germline ends. The V gene's germline CDR1 is MNHEY and CDR2 SVGEGT. The length of the CDR3 is 13 residues. The CDR3 DNA sequence: TGTGCCAGCAGTTACAGGCTAGGCTACGAGCAGTACTTC. It specifies CASSYRLGYEQYF.

The chain carries TRBV28 and TRBJ1-2; 10 positions agree with TRBD1. The ends lost 2 bases at V and 3 bases at J; junction bases unmatched: 3. CDR1 and CDR2 from the germline V gene are MDHEN and SYDVKM. The CDR3 is 15 residues long. The CDR3 region has the DNA TGTGCCAGCAGTTTACCCGGACAGGGGGACTATGGCTACACCTTC. The encoded protein is CASSLPGQGDYGYTF.

V gene TRBV9 combines with J gene TRBJ2-1; 9 positions match TRBD2. The CDR3 is made up of 13 amino acids. V dropped 1 base and J dropped 13; count of bases not matched to a gene: 6. In germline, CDR1 is SGDLS, CDR2 YYNGEE. In DNA form, the CDR3 reads TGTGCCAGCAGCGTATATAGCGGGAGTCTACAGTTCTTC. Amino acids: CASSVYSGSLQFF. Full variable domain (missing parts from reference TRBV9 and TRBJ2-1): DSGVTQTPKHLITATGQRVTLRCSPRSGDLSVYWYQQSLDQGLQFLIQYYNGEERAKGNILERFSAQQFPDLHSELNLSSLELGDSALYFCASSVYSGSLQFFGPGTRLTVL.

The chain is built from TRBV5-5 and TRBJ1-2; 7 bases align to TRBD1. The CDR3 runs 17 residues. V gave up 4 bases and J gave up 0 bases; unmatched junction bases: 12. CDR1 and CDR2 from the germline V gene are SGHKS and YYEKEE (reference sequence). The CDR3 region has the DNA TGTGCCAGCAGCCAGAGGGGGACAGCCTCAACTAACTATGGCTACACCTTC. Translating it yields CASSQRGTASTNYGYTF. The full variable domain, with the rest looked up from reference TRBV5-5 and TRBJ1-2, is DAGVTQSPTHLIKTRGQQVTLRCSPISGHKSVSWYQQVLGQGPQFIFQYYEKEERGRGNFPDRFSARQFPNYSSELNVNALLLGDSALYLCASSQRGTASTNYGYTFGSGTRLTVV.

The chain couples TRBV20-1 to TRBJ2-1; 9 bases fit TRBD2. Germline V lookup: CDR1 DFQATT, CDR2 SNEGSKA (reference sequence). This CDR3 region has 16 residues. V trimming: 3 bases; J trimming: 5 bases; junction bases outside the gene matches: 11. For the CDR3, the DNA is TGCAGTGCTAGTAATCCTAGCGGGGCTACCCACAATGAGCAGTTCTTC. Its protein product is CSASNPSGATHNEQFF.

This chain joins TRBV5-1 and TRBJ1-6; D possibly corresponds to TRBD1 (5 bases). This CDR3 contains 15 residues. Germline CDR1 and CDR2: SGHRS and YFSETQ. V dropped 0 bases and J dropped 7 bases, with 11 bases sitting between them. The CDR3 here is CASSLEGIGNSPLHF. The DNA for the CDR3 is TGCGCCAGCAGCTTGGAGGGGATCGGGAATTCACCCCTCCACTTT.

CDR3 nucleotide sequence: TGTGCCACCCGGACAGCACTAAAGGAAAAACTGTTTTTT. Its translation: CATRTALKEKLFF. The V call is TRBV24-1, the J call TRBJ1-4, with D perhaps TRBD1 (6 bases). V dropped 9 bases and J dropped 8 bases, with 15 bases sitting between them. There are 13 residues in the CDR3. CDR1 KGHDR and CDR2 SFDVKD come from the germline V gene.

In its sample, this clone was seen a few times. This chain joins TRBV27 and TRBJ1-2; perhaps TRBD1 as D (6 bases). This CDR3 has 14 residues. Germline-derived CDR1 and CDR2 are MNHEY and SMNVEV (reference sequence). V lost 3 bases to trimming and J lost 4 bases, with 12 bases between them. In nucleotides, the CDR3 is TGTGCCAGCAGTTTGGGGTTAGGGGGCTATGGCTACACCTTC. Translation gives CASSLGLGGYGYTF.

V gene TRBV7-9 combines with J gene TRBJ2-7, with 7 bases aligning to TRBD1. J was trimmed by 5 bases and V by 1 base; bases with no gene match: 8. Germline CDR1 SEHNR, CDR2 FQNEAQ (reference sequence). CDR3 length: 15 amino acids. CDR3 sequence reads: CASSLDYRGGDEQYF. CDR3 coding DNA: TGTGCCAGCAGCTTAGATTACAGGGGCGGCGACGAGCAGTACTTC.

The rearrangement links TRBV5-5 to TRBJ1-1; D is perhaps TRBD1 (5 bases). Trimming cost V 4 bases and J 4 bases, with 5 bases left between them. CDR3 length: 11 amino acids. Germline CDR1 reads SGHKS; CDR2 reads YYEKEE (reference sequence). The CDR3, as DNA: TGTGCCAGCAGCCAGGGCACTGAAGCTTTCTTT. Residues: CASSQGTEAFF.

This rearrangement joins TRBV7-6 to TRBJ1-4; D is undetermined. This CDR3 has 15 residues. CDR1 is SGHVS, CDR2 FNYEAQ, per germline. V dropped 3 bases and J dropped 0 bases, with 8 bases sitting between them. The CDR3 DNA reads as TGTGCCAGCAGCTTCGGTGTTGCAACTAATGAAAAACTGTTTTTT. It specifies CASSFGVATNEKLFF.

This chain joins TRBV9 and TRBJ2-7, with TRBD2 matching 9 bases. Trimming removed 4 bases from V and 3 bases from J; junction bases left unmatched: 8. CDR1 and CDR2 from the germline V gene are SGDLS and YYNGEE. The CDR3 sequence is 15 residues long. The CDR3 DNA sequence: TGTGCCAGCAGCCTCTTAGCGGGGGCGGGCTACGAGCAGTACTTC. Protein product: CASSLLAGAGYEQYF.

The chain carries TRBV7-8 and TRBJ2-1, with 8 positions matching TRBD2. V was pared by 1 base and J by 8 bases, with 13 bases of the junction left unmatched. This CDR3 contains 17 residues. CDR1 is SGHVS and CDR2 is FQNEAQ in the germline V gene. For the CDR3, the DNA is TGTGCCAGCAGCTTAGGCGGGGGGCTCCCCCTGTTGCATGAGCAGTTCTTC. The encoded protein is CASSLGGGLPLLHEQFF.

The V and J genes are TRBV29-1 and TRBJ2-2; D is unresolved. Trimming took off 2 bases at V and 4 bases at J, with 5 bases between the two ends. CDR1 is SQVTM, CDR2 ANQGSEA, per germline. The CDR3 extends over 12 amino acids. The CDR3 reads CSVELSTGELFF. CDR3 DNA: TGCAGCGTTGAACTATCCACCGGGGAGCTGTTTTTT.

CDR3 sequence: CASSTGQTSYEQYF. CDR3 nucleotides: TGTGCCAGCAGTACGGGACAGACCTCCTACGAGCAGTACTTC. The V gene is TRBV6-5, the J gene TRBJ2-7, with TRBD1 matching over 7 bases. V shed 5 bases and J 0 bases; nucleotides not matched to a gene: 4. The CDR3 is made up of 14 amino acids. The germline V gene has CDR1 MNHEY and CDR2 SVGAGI.

This clone was observed a single time. The V gene is TRBV6-6, the J gene TRBJ1-6, with D unresolved. CDR1 MNHNY and CDR2 SVGAGI come from the germline V gene (reference sequence). The CDR3 spans 16 residues. V was trimmed by 2 bases and J by 0 bases, leaving 8 bases between them. The CDR3 here is CASSYERSSYNSPLHF. CDR3 nucleotide sequence: TGTGCCAGCAGTTACGAGAGGAGCTCCTATAATTCACCCCTCCACTTT.

The chain recombines TRBV4-3 with TRBJ2-7; D perhaps matches TRBD1 (5 bases). The CDR3 is made up of 14 amino acids. Deletions cut 3 bases from V and 1 base from J, with 10 bases between. CDR1 is LGHNA, CDR2 YSLEER, per germline. The CDR3 DNA is TGCGCCAGCAGCCACCAAAAGGGGTCCTACGAGCAGTACTTC. Protein sequence: CASSHQKGSYEQYF.

The chain is built from TRBV3-1 (or the pseudogene TRBV3-2) and TRBJ1-2; D is unclear. Trimming left V 8 bases short and J 1 base short, with 8 bases between. CDR1 and CDR2 from the germline V gene are LGHDT and YNNKEL (reference sequence). This CDR3 spans 12 amino acids. Here the CDR3 DNA reads TGTGCCAGCGGGCAGGTTAACTATGGCTACACCTTC. Translation gives CASGQVNYGYTF.

The CDR3 sequence is CASSQDRHIAGGTDTQYF. The CDR3 nucleotides read TGCGCCAGCAGCCAAGATCGCCACATAGCGGGGGGCACAGATACGCAGTATTTT. The genes are TRBV4-1 and TRBJ2-3, with TRBD2 matching over 9 bases. The germline V gene has CDR1 MGHRA and CDR2 YSYEKL. With 0 bases clipped from V and 1 base from J, the junction kept 8 bases outside the gene matches. The CDR3 is 18 residues long.

Regarding this clone: This sample also contains other DNA sequences that code for the same CDR3. CDR3: CASSPTGTGSSGANVLTF. CDR3 nucleotide sequence: TGTGCCAGCAGCCCTACAGGTACTGGCTCCTCTGGGGCCAACGTCCTGACTTTC. V gene TRBV3-1 (or the pseudogene TRBV3-2) combines with J gene TRBJ2-6; TRBD1 might be the D (5 bases). The germline V gene has CDR1 LGHDT and CDR2 YNNKEL (reference sequence). The CDR3 sequence is 18 residues long. Deletions cut 4 bases from V and 0 bases from J, with 16 bases between.

This clone was recorded a few times. The chain carries TRBV6-6 and TRBJ1-5; TRBD1 agrees at 7 bases. This CDR3 is built from 12 residues. Germline CDR1 is MNHNY and CDR2 is SVGAGI (reference sequence). The V and J ends lost 6 bases and 6 bases, in that order; junction bases with no gene match: 2. CDR3 region: CASRQGIQPQHF. CDR3 coding DNA: TGTGCCAGCAGACAGGGGATTCAGCCCCAGCATTTT.

CDR3 region: CASSLGTGGIEETQYF. The DNA for the CDR3 is TGTGCCAGCAGCTTAGGGACAGGGGGAATCGAAGAGACCCAGTACTTC. The chain recombines TRBV7-2 with TRBJ2-5, with TRBD1 matching 10 bases. Germline V gives CDR1 SGHTA, CDR2 FQGNSA. The CDR3 is made up of 16 amino acids. The trim removed 1 base at V and 3 bases at J, leaving 5 bases unmatched.

V and J are TRBV7-6 and TRBJ2-1; 10 bases fit TRBD1. V dropped 5 bases and J dropped 10; count of bases not matched to a gene: 8. Looked up from germline, CDR1 is SGHVS and CDR2 is FNYEAQ. The CDR3 covers 14 residues. The CDR3 sequence is CASSPGTGEMEQFF. The CDR3 DNA sequence: TGTGCCAGCAGCCCAGGGACAGGGGAGATGGAGCAGTTCTTC. Full variable domain (outside the CDR3, taken from reference TRBV7-6 and TRBJ2-1): GAGVSQSPRYKVTKRGQDVALRCDPISGHVSLYWYRQALGQGPEFLTYFNYEAQQDKSGLPNDRFSAERPEGSISTLTIQRTEQRDSAMYRCASSPGTGEMEQFFGPGTRLTVL.

The chain employs TRBV6-2 or TRBV6-3 and TRBJ2-1; 7 bases map to TRBD1. The CDR3 totals 16 residues. Losses at the gene ends were 5 bases for V and 0 bases for J; bases not matched to a gene: 7. Germline V gene sequence: CDR1 MNHEY, CDR2 SVGEGT. The CDR3 spells CASSPRGDSSYNEQFF. In DNA form, the CDR3 reads TGTGCCAGCAGTCCACGTGGGGACAGCTCCTACAATGAGCAGTTCTTC.

This rearrangement joins TRBV27 to TRBJ2-7, with D possibly matching TRBD1 (6 bases). Germline CDR1 MNHEY, CDR2 SMNVEV (reference sequence). This CDR3 contains 13 residues. V dropped 6 bases and J dropped 5 bases, with 14 bases sitting between them. The CDR3 sequence: CASREQGGNEQYF. The CDR3 nucleotides read TGTGCCAGCAGGGAACAGGGTGGGAACGAGCAGTACTTC.

V usage is TRBV9 and J usage is TRBJ1-1, with D unclear. Germline loops: CDR1 SGDLS, CDR2 YYNGEE. The CDR3 is 13 residues long. Trimming shortened V by 0 bases and J by 5 bases, and 8 bases separated the two germline ends. The CDR3: CASSVGRGTEAFF. For the CDR3, the DNA is TGTGCCAGCAGCGTAGGCCGAGGGACTGAAGCTTTCTTT.

The chain couples TRBV7-6 to TRBJ2-2; 8 bases line up with TRBD2. CDR3 length: 14 amino acids. CDR1 is SGHVS, CDR2 FNYEAQ, per germline. Unmatched junction bases numbered 0, after V lost 1 base and J lost 5 bases. CDR3 region: CASSLGGGTGELFF. CDR3 nucleotides: TGTGCCAGCAGCTTAGGCGGGGGGACCGGGGAGCTGTTTTTT.